This T cell receptor beta chain was obtained from a study of cytomegalovirus exposure and HLA in healthy donors. Primers for the PCR totalled 60 Vbeta and 13 Jbeta. Assay used: immunoSEQ multiplex PCR; TCRdb lists only in-frame clones, some missing. The table includes roughly 190,000 clones, roughly 74% detected once. Regarding donors, all were healthy bone marrow donors. This CDR3 spans 19 amino acids. The chain links TRBV21-1 to TRBJ1-5; TRBD1, the D gene given by the table, was not confirmed from the DNA. TRBV21-1 is a known pseudogene. This clonotype was sampled from a woman aged 25 to 39 in good health and CMV-seronegative. Source material: PBMCs. The CDR3 DNA sequence: TGTGCCAGCAGCAAAGGGGGGCCGGCACGGGGTTATAGCAATCAGCCCCAGCATTTT. Amino acid sequence: CASSKGGPARGYSNQPQHF.